This TCR beta chain was sequenced for a study of cytomegalovirus exposure and HLA in healthy donors. Study results and limitations: With further analysis later on, most CMV-associated TCR beta chains appeared HLA-restricted. Generally TCR sequences proved uncommon, though certain public TCRs appeared in numerous donors. Immune exposure was documented only through CMV serostatus.

Concerning this clone: Its antigen is not identified.

The CDR3 is 17 residues long. From germline, CDR1 is LGHNT and CDR2 FRNRAP. The V segment lost 6 bases and the J segment 0 bases; nucleotides outside the gene matches: 11. PCR employed 60 Vbeta and 13 Jbeta primers. Generated by immunoSEQ multiplex PCR, the TCRdb table keeps only in-frame clones and is missing some. The sample lists some 190,000 clones, approximately 73% occurring once. The clonotype comes from a woman in her 30s in good health and CMV-seropositive. J is TRBJ2-1 and V is TRBV12-5; TRBD2 agrees at 7 bases. The sequenced sample was PBMCs. This CDR3 reads CASGPRSGVPSYNEQFF. The CDR3 DNA sequence: TGTGCTAGTGGCCCTAGAAGCGGGGTCCCCTCCTACAATGAGCAGTTCTTC.